These T cell receptor beta chains were read from a single sample in a study of cytomegalovirus exposure and HLA in healthy donors. Some clones are missing from TCRdb's copy, which holds only in-frame ones; the method was immunoSEQ multiplex PCR. The data hold about 94,000 clones, with 81% observed a single time. Sequencing was carried out using PBMCs. The origin of the receptors is a human donor in good health. Both conserved end residues are trimmed from each CDR3. Fields, in order: CDR3 protein, V gene, J gene.

CDR3aa: ASSQSQVPEQF
v_gene: TRBV4-1
j_gene: TRBJ2-1

CDR3aa: ASSDHRAPSSGNTIY
v_gene: TRBV7-8
j_gene: TRBJ1-3

CDR3aa: SVEGARQGGYNEQF
v_gene: TRBV29-1
j_gene: TRBJ2-1

CDR3aa: ASSIGRNQPQH
v_gene: TRBV19
j_gene: TRBJ1-5

CDR3aa: ASSSGQGGNQPQH
v_gene: TRBV19
j_gene: TRBJ1-5

CDR3aa: ASSNRQGSRGGYT
v_gene: TRBV9
j_gene: TRBJ1-2

CDR3aa: ASSDLDRGYGYT
v_gene: TRBV2
j_gene: TRBJ1-2

CDR3aa: ASSKVIKKREGLSRWEF
v_gene: TRBV14
j_gene: TRBJ2-1

CDR3aa: ASRVPAGGAYEQY
v_gene: TRBV27
j_gene: TRBJ2-7

CDR3aa: ASSQAGTSGSTDTQY
v_gene: TRBV9
j_gene: TRBJ2-3

CDR3aa: ASSLGGGQETQY
v_gene: TRBV13
j_gene: TRBJ2-5

CDR3aa: ASLGAGEKLF
v_gene: TRBV12-5
j_gene: TRBJ1-4

CDR3aa: ASSLQNSYEQY
v_gene: TRBV5-4
j_gene: TRBJ2-7

CDR3aa: ASSLGGYNQPQH
v_gene: TRBV5-4
j_gene: TRBJ1-5

CDR3aa: ASSRGGGRAGDEGF
v_gene: TRBV5-1
j_gene: TRBJ2-1

CDR3aa: ASSIARGFQETQY
v_gene: TRBV19
j_gene: TRBJ2-5

CDR3aa: ASSSQGAYGYT
v_gene: TRBV2
j_gene: TRBJ1-2

CDR3aa: ASSFRDIQSSTDTQY
v_gene: TRBV28
j_gene: TRBJ2-3

CDR3aa: ASSIVRDRGTGELF
v_gene: TRBV23-1
j_gene: TRBJ2-2

CDR3aa: ASSLKTGGTGVANTEAF
v_gene: TRBV14
j_gene: TRBJ1-1

CDR3aa: ASSYPPSGRDEQF
v_gene: TRBV6-6
j_gene: TRBJ2-1

CDR3aa: ASSRQGVAYEQY
v_gene: TRBV19
j_gene: NA

CDR3aa: ASSLGPSTGNTIY
v_gene: TRBV7-3
j_gene: TRBJ1-3

CDR3aa: ASSRTGADYGYT
v_gene: TRBV6-4
j_gene: TRBJ1-2

CDR3aa: ASSTGNQPQH
v_gene: TRBV28
j_gene: TRBJ1-5

CDR3aa: ASSELQGPSYEQY
v_gene: TRBV6-1
j_gene: TRBJ2-7

CDR3aa: ASSQALAGVGTDTQY
v_gene: TRBV4-2
j_gene: TRBJ2-3

CDR3aa: ASSLRGEQF
v_gene: TRBV18
j_gene: TRBJ2-1

CDR3aa: ATSRAREAF
v_gene: TRBV15
j_gene: TRBJ1-1

CDR3aa: ASSFRGNEQF
v_gene: TRBV7-9
j_gene: TRBJ2-1

CDR3aa: ASSLTGTGDTGELF
v_gene: TRBV6-6
j_gene: TRBJ2-2

CDR3aa: ASSLQRGGNEKLF
v_gene: TRBV4-1
j_gene: TRBJ1-4

CDR3aa: ASSLGDSVTGELF
v_gene: TRBV5-1
j_gene: TRBJ2-2

CDR3aa: ASSSGDYGYT
v_gene: TRBV7-9
j_gene: TRBJ1-2

CDR3aa: ASSTIPLGIKDTEAF
v_gene: TRBV28
j_gene: TRBJ1-1

CDR3aa: ASSPDTSNQPQH
v_gene: TRBV7-9
j_gene: TRBJ1-5

CDR3aa: ASSRSVPGLTPYEQY
v_gene: TRBV4-1
j_gene: TRBJ2-7

CDR3aa: ASSEGDRGKETQY
v_gene: TRBV25-1
j_gene: TRBJ2-5

CDR3aa: ASSRTGVLRDTQY
v_gene: TRBV6-5
j_gene: TRBJ2-3

CDR3aa: SVGHGNTEAF
v_gene: TRBV29-1
j_gene: TRBJ1-1

CDR3aa: ASSLGGLRSGANVLT
v_gene: TRBV5-1
j_gene: TRBJ2-6

CDR3aa: ASSLPGQGWYTEAF
v_gene: TRBV5-1
j_gene: TRBJ1-1

CDR3aa: ASSYLTGVGHEQY
v_gene: TRBV5-1
j_gene: TRBJ2-7

CDR3aa: ASSTYHDRVRRNEQF
v_gene: TRBV28
j_gene: TRBJ2-1

CDR3aa: ASYRQGAGGNTIY
v_gene: TRBV19
j_gene: TRBJ1-3

CDR3aa: ASSYSGQGNGYT
v_gene: TRBV6-5
j_gene: TRBJ1-2

CDR3aa: ASSPGQPEAF
v_gene: TRBV5-1
j_gene: TRBJ1-1

CDR3aa: ASTRDRGSADTQY
v_gene: TRBV9
j_gene: TRBJ2-3

CDR3aa: ASSLGLKGEFYSGNTIY
v_gene: TRBV13
j_gene: TRBJ1-3

CDR3aa: ASSPPDRVAEAF
v_gene: TRBV18
j_gene: TRBJ1-1

CDR3aa: ASSELGGQRGN
v_gene: TRBV6-5
j_gene: TRBJ2-5

CDR3aa: ASSSLDRADGYT
v_gene: TRBV18
j_gene: TRBJ1-2

CDR3aa: ASSLDNGNTGELF
v_gene: TRBV11-3
j_gene: TRBJ2-2

CDR3aa: AIGGPASGIEQY
v_gene: TRBV10-3
j_gene: TRBJ2-7